This passage covers 3 T cell receptor beta chains from one sample sequenced in a study of vaccination and CD4 T cells after COVID-19. Oncomine TCR Beta short-read sequencing was applied to DNA from cultured CD4+ T cells. MiXCR was run by TCRdb on the PCR reads, yielding one entry per CDR3 protein. Of under 4,000 distinct CDR3 sequences listed, less than 40% were seen once; the top ten hold 48%. These receptors' targets are unknown. Documented treatment: 10-day PBMC culture with coronavirus spike peptide pools or control peptides (ViraFEST assay). Sequencing was carried out using CD4+ T cells from blood, cultured in vitro. The receptors here all came from a human donor who had recovered from COVID-19.

This chain joins TRBV10-3 and TRBJ1-1; no firm D call. Germline V CDR1 and CDR2: ENHRY, SYGVKD. V lost 2 bases and J lost 7, with 11 bases in between. The CDR3 runs to 13 residues. The CDR3 loop reads CAISEPRTNEAFF. CDR3 nucleotide sequence: TGTGCCATCAGTGAGCCCAGAACCAATGAAGCTTTCTTT.

V and J are TRBV12-3 or TRBV12-4 and TRBJ2-5; no clear D gene. This CDR3 spans 12 amino acids. V gave up 5 bases and J gave up 5 bases, with 9 bases separating them. As DNA, the CDR3 is TGTGCCAGCAGTCGGATCGGGGAGACCCAGTACTTC. The encoded protein is CASSRIGETQYF.

In its sample, this clonotype was seen a few times. This chain joins TRBV30 and TRBJ2-3, with 13 positions matching TRBD2. The germline V gene encodes CDR1 GTSNPN and CDR2 SVGIG (reference sequence). V was pared by 1 base and J by 2 bases, with 12 bases of the junction left unmatched. The CDR3 extends over 19 amino acids. CDR3 bases: TGTGCCTGGAGTGGTAGACTAGCGGGGGGACCCCAAAACACAGATACGCAGTATTTT. Its protein is CAWSGRLAGGPQNTDTQYF.